Following are 31 T cell receptor beta chains from one sample sequenced in a study of blood T cell repertoires in COVID-19. Profiled with immunoSEQ multiplex PCR; TCRdb holds only in-frame clones, not every one. Among about 70,000 clones listed, more than 70% were seen once. The material sequenced was peripheral blood. The receptors shown here come from a woman aged 80 or over with active or convalescent COVID-19.

This rearrangement joins TRBV2 to TRBJ1-2; D is unresolved. The CDR3 is 13 residues long. The V end was cut by 2 bases, the J end by 6 bases, with 10 bases between. Germline V gene sequence: CDR1 SNHLY, CDR2 FYNNEI. CDR3 in DNA: TGTGCCAGCAGTGAAACTAAGAGGGATGGCTACACCTTC. Translation: CASSETKRDGYTF.

The chain uses TRBV5-6 and TRBJ1-1; D unclear. Germline V CDR1 and CDR2: SGHDT, YYEEEE. Deletions cut 1 base from V and 2 bases from J, with 12 bases between. The CDR3 spans 15 residues. The chain's CDR3 is CASSLWLAGNTEAFF. The CDR3 DNA reads TGTGCCAGCAGCTTGTGGTTGGCAGGCAACACTGAAGCTTTCTTT. Using reference TRBV5-6 and TRBJ1-1 for the parts outside the CDR3, the full variable domain is DAGVTQSPTHLIKTRGQQVTLRCSPKSGHDTVSWYQQALGQGPQFIFQYYEEEERQRGNFPDRFSGHQFPNYSSELNVNALLLGDSALYLCASSLWLAGNTEAFFGQGTRLTVV.

The V gene is TRBV2, the J gene TRBJ1-2, with D possibly matching TRBD1 (6 bases). CDR3 length equals 13 residues. Per the germline V gene, CDR1 is SNHLY and CDR2 is FYNNEI. Between the trimmed V and J ends, which lost 11 bases and 1 base, there was a span of 14 bases. The CDR3 DNA reads as TGTGCCGGTACCGGGACACTTAACTATGGCTACACCTTC. Translated, it gives CAGTGTLNYGYTF.

J is TRBJ2-2 and V is TRBV19; D may be TRBD1 (6 bases). V was clipped by 7 bases and J by 10 bases, with 19 bases between them. Per the germline V gene, CDR1 is LNHDA and CDR2 is SQIVND (reference sequence). This CDR3 spans 14 amino acids. DNA of the CDR3: TGTGCCAGTAACTCATCCCCAGGGGAAGTGGAGCTGTTTTTT. It encodes CASNSSPGEVELFF.

This chain uses TRBV6-5 with TRBJ1-1; 7 nucleotides match TRBD1. This CDR3 is 11 amino acids long. Looked up from germline, CDR1 is MNHEY and CDR2 is SVGAGI. Trimming took 5 bases from V and 8 from J; bases not matched to a gene: 2. CDR3 sequence (DNA): TGTGCCAGCAGTCGGGACAGCGAAGCTTTCTTT. As protein: CASSRDSEAFF.

The gene calls are TRBV14 and TRBJ2-4; 10 positions match TRBD1. The germline V gene encodes CDR1 SGHDN and CDR2 FVKESK. The length of the CDR3 is 15 residues. The V and J ends lost 1 base and 3 bases, in that order; junction bases with no gene match: 0. The CDR3 here is CASSQGTGGKNIQYF. The CDR3 nucleotides are TGTGCCAGCAGCCAAGGGACAGGGGGCAAAAACATTCAGTACTTC.

This clone has a handful of counts. CDR3 loop: CASSQSTGGGRHQPQHF. DNA for the CDR3: TGCGCCAGCAGCCAGTCCACGGGAGGTGGCAGGCATCAGCCCCAGCATTTT. This rearrangement joins TRBV4-1 to TRBJ1-5, with D hard to call. Trimming took off 3 bases at V and 5 bases at J, with 20 bases between the two ends. The CDR3 runs 17 residues. The V gene's germline CDR1 is MGHRA and CDR2 YSYEKL.

This rearrangement joins TRBV4-1 to TRBJ2-7; a possible D gene is TRBD2 (7 bases). The CDR3 is 13 residues long. The V gene's germline CDR1 is MGHRA and CDR2 YSYEKL. V was trimmed by 4 bases and J by 5 bases, leaving 12 bases between them. The CDR3 DNA reads as TGCGCCAGCAGCCTCGGGGGGCTCGACGAGCAGTACTTC. Its translation is CASSLGGLDEQYF.

The chain joins TRBV6-5 to TRBJ1-2; 7 bases align to TRBD1. The germline gives CDR1 MNHEY, CDR2 SVGAGI. V lost 2 bases, J lost 4 bases, and 7 bases stayed unmatched. The CDR3 has 15 amino acids. CDR3: CASSYRIDRAYGYTF. Written as DNA, the CDR3 is TGTGCCAGCAGTTACCGAATCGACAGGGCCTATGGCTACACCTTC.

This clone has just a few counts. V usage is TRBV7-9 and J usage is TRBJ1-2; D remains ambiguous. CDR3 length: 15 residues. Trimming removed 5 bases from V and 5 bases from J, with 18 bases in between. The germline V gene has CDR1 SEHNR and CDR2 FQNEAQ (reference sequence). Here the CDR3 DNA reads TGTGCCAGCAGCGAACTGTCGTCGGGAGGATATGGCTACACCTTC. Amino acids: CASSELSSGGYGYTF.

The chain employs TRBV5-4 and TRBJ2-7, with 7 bases identical to TRBD1. The CDR3 covers 14 residues. The germline CDR1 and CDR2 sequences are SGHNT and YYREEE (reference sequence). J lost 3 bases, V lost 0 bases, and 3 bases had no gene match. This CDR3 reads CASSLDWTGYEQYF. CDR3 coding DNA: TGTGCCAGCAGCTTGGACTGGACAGGCTACGAGCAGTACTTC.

This rearrangement joins TRBV12-3 or TRBV12-4 to TRBJ2-1; D gene uncertain. V shed 5 bases and J shed 0 bases, with 5 bases lying between them. The length of the CDR3 is 13 residues. DNA of the CDR3: TGTGCCAGCAGTCCTAGCTCCTACAATGAGCAGTTCTTC. The encoded protein is CASSPSSYNEQFF.

This sequence joins TRBV11-2 and TRBJ2-5, with D perhaps TRBD2 (6 bases). This CDR3 region has 16 residues. Trimming cost V 4 bases and J 2 bases, with 17 bases left between them. Germline CDR1 is SGHAT and CDR2 is FQNNGV. As DNA, the CDR3 is TGTGCCAGCAGCTCCGTATGGGGGGTTCGGCAAGAGACCCAGTACTTC. This codes for CASSSVWGVRQETQYF.

This chain links TRBV11-2 with TRBJ1-3; no definite D call. The CDR3 runs to 16 residues. With 0 bases removed from V and 3 bases from J, the gap between germline ends came to 12 bases. CDR1 SGHAT and CDR2 FQNNGV come from the germline V gene. As DNA, the CDR3 is TGTGCCAGCAGCTTAGATAGTGCTTCGAATGGAAACACCATATATTTT. Translating gives CASSLDSASNGNTIYF.

This chain links TRBV7-9 with TRBJ2-2; 8 positions agree with TRBD1. The CDR3 covers 15 residues. The V gene's germline CDR1 is SEHNR and CDR2 FQNEAQ (reference sequence). With 5 bases clipped from V and 2 bases from J, the junction kept 4 bases outside the gene matches. CDR3 nucleotide sequence: TGTGCCAGCAGCCACGGACAGGGCAACACCGGGGAGCTGTTTTTT. This codes for CASSHGQGNTGELFF.

This clone was found once. This chain links TRBV10-1 with TRBJ2-2; 10 bases are shared with TRBD2. The V gene's germline CDR1 is WNHNN and CDR2 SYGVQD (reference sequence). CDR3 length equals 17 residues. The V and J ends lost 3 bases and 0 bases, in that order; junction bases with no gene match: 4. The CDR3 DNA follows: TGCGCCAGCAGTGATGGAAGCGGGGGGGCGAACACCGGGGAGCTGTTTTTT. Translated: CASSDGSGGANTGELFF.

This clone showed up just once. The genes are TRBV5-6 and TRBJ1-2; D unresolved. The V end was cut by 0 bases, the J end by 5 bases, with 17 bases between. CDR1 SGHDT and CDR2 YYEEEE come from the germline V gene. The CDR3 contains 16 residues. The CDR3 DNA follows: TGTGCCAGCAGCTTGGTTGGCAGAGATAGACTTTATGGCTACACCTTC. Protein product: CASSLVGRDRLYGYTF.

The chain joins TRBV7-2 to TRBJ2-5; 9 bases are shared with TRBD2. The V and J ends lost 2 bases and 7 bases, in that order; junction bases with no gene match: 11. Germline V gene lookup returns CDR1 SGHTA and CDR2 FQGNSA. The CDR3 consists of 16 residues. CDR3 in amino acids: CASSLFGGGASGTQYF. In DNA, the CDR3 is TGTGCCAGCAGCTTATTTGGCGGGGGGGCCTCCGGGACCCAGTACTTC.

V usage is TRBV28 and J usage is TRBJ1-1; no clear D gene. The germline V gene encodes CDR1 MDHEN and CDR2 SYDVKM. The CDR3 is made up of 15 amino acids. V was cut by 5 bases and J by 1 base, with 14 bases left in between. The CDR3 reads CASSGSRGSNTEAFF. The CDR3 DNA reads TGTGCCAGCAGTGGCTCGCGGGGATCGAACACTGAAGCTTTCTTT.

The chain couples TRBV6-6 to TRBJ2-7; a possible D gene is TRBD2 (5 bases). The CDR3 spans 13 residues. V lost 0 bases and J lost 2, with 5 bases in between. CDR1 is MNHNY and CDR2 is SVGAGI in the germline V gene (reference sequence). The chain's CDR3 is CASSYSGAYEQYF. The DNA of the CDR3 is TGTGCCAGCAGTTACTCGGGAGCCTACGAGCAGTACTTC.

The rearrangement uses TRBV19 and TRBJ1-5; 7 nucleotides match TRBD1. J gave up 2 bases and V 6 bases, and 1 base lay outside the gene matches. CDR3 length: 13 residues. Germline CDR1 is LNHDA and CDR2 is SQIVND (reference sequence). As DNA, the CDR3 is TGTGCCAGTAGAGGACAGGGCAATCAGCCCCAGCATTTT. It specifies CASRGQGNQPQHF.

This chain joins TRBV7-2 and TRBJ2-3; the match to TRBD2 covers 8 bases. The V segment lost 6 bases and the J segment 2 bases; nucleotides outside the gene matches: 10. The CDR3 consists of 16 residues. Germline CDR1 reads SGHTA; CDR2 reads FQGNSA. CDR3 in DNA: TGTGCCAGCAGACTAGCCCTAGCGGGCTACACAGATACGCAGTATTTT. This translates into CASRLALAGYTDTQYF.

The rearrangement joins TRBV6-5 to TRBJ1-3; 9 bases line up with TRBD1. With 6 bases clipped from V and 0 bases from J, the junction kept 3 bases outside the gene matches. CDR3 length: 15 residues. The germline V gene encodes CDR1 MNHEY and CDR2 SVGAGI. The CDR3 region is CASRGQGYSGNTIYF. In DNA form, the CDR3 reads TGTGCCAGCAGGGGACAGGGCTACTCTGGAAACACCATATATTTT.

The chain carries TRBV27 and TRBJ1-4; 11 nucleotides line up with TRBD1. Germline CDR1 and CDR2: MNHEY and SMNVEV (reference sequence). The CDR3 has 17 amino acids. Trimming took 6 bases from V and 3 from J; bases not matched to a gene: 9. The CDR3: CASSWTGGPLANEKLFF. CDR3 DNA: TGTGCCAGCAGCTGGACAGGGGGCCCTTTGGCTAATGAAAAACTGTTTTTT. Full variable domain (outside the CDR3, taken from reference TRBV27 and TRBJ1-4): EAQVTQNPRYLITVTGKKLTVTCSQNMNHEYMSWYRQDPGLGLRQIYYSMNVEVTDKGDVPEGYKVSRKEKRNFPLILESPSPNQTSLYFCASSWTGGPLANEKLFFGSGTQLSVL.

Here the CDR3 DNA reads TGTGCCTATGACACCCCGGGAAACACCATATATTTT. It encodes CAYDTPGNTIYF. The chain is built from TRBV30 and TRBJ1-3; D uncertain. The CDR3 totals 12 residues. Trimming pared 7 bases from V and 4 bases from J, leaving 11 bases between. Germline loops: CDR1 GTSNPN, CDR2 SVGIG (reference sequence).

This chain connects TRBV6-2 or TRBV6-3 to TRBJ2-1, with 10 bases identical to TRBD2. V trimming: 2 bases; J trimming: 3 bases; junction bases outside the gene matches: 7. The germline V gene encodes CDR1 MNHEY and CDR2 SVGEGT. CDR3 length: 17 amino acids. The CDR3, as DNA: TGTGCCAGCAGTTACGATCTAGCGGGGGATCTCTACAATGAGCAGTTCTTC. Its translation: CASSYDLAGDLYNEQFF.

This chain joins TRBV3-1 (or the pseudogene TRBV3-2) and TRBJ1-2; maybe TRBD1 (6 bases). The CDR3 length is 15 residues. Trimming shortened V by 1 base and J by 2 bases, and 11 bases separated the two germline ends. Germline CDR1 is LGHDT and CDR2 is YNNKEL (reference sequence). This CDR3 reads CASSQAFDRNYGYTF. In nucleotides, the CDR3 is TGTGCCAGCAGCCAAGCCTTCGACAGGAACTATGGCTACACCTTC.

The J gene is TRBJ1-5, the V gene TRBV20-1, with D possibly matching TRBD1 (6 bases). CDR1 is DFQATT, CDR2 SNEGSKA, per germline (reference sequence). Deletions cut 3 bases from V and 5 bases from J, with 20 bases between. The CDR3 sequence is 16 residues long. As DNA, the CDR3 is TGCAGTGCTAGTGCGGGGGGCAGTGCGTCCCATCAGCCCCAGCATTTT. Protein sequence: CSASAGGSASHQPQHF.

This chain joins TRBV9 and TRBJ1-4; TRBD1 might be the D (6 bases). CDR3 length: 15 residues. The V end lost 3 bases, the J end lost 3 bases, and 12 bases lay between the germline ends. Germline CDR1 reads SGDLS; CDR2 reads YYNGEE. This CDR3 reads CASSATGSPNEKLFF. CDR3 coding DNA: TGTGCCAGCAGCGCAACAGGGTCCCCTAATGAAAAACTGTTTTTT.

This clone was seen once. This chain uses TRBV5-8 with TRBJ2-7; 8 nucleotides match TRBD2. The CDR3 spans 15 residues. The junction had 6 bases not matched to a gene; V was cut back by 1 base and J by 3 bases. In germline, CDR1 is SGHTS, CDR2 YDEGEE. The CDR3 protein is CASSLRGGVVYEQYF. The CDR3 nucleotides are TGTGCCAGCAGCTTGCGGGGGGGCGTAGTCTACGAGCAGTACTTC. The whole variable domain, remainder taken from reference TRBV5-8 and TRBJ2-7, is EAGVTQSPTHLIKTRGQQATLRCSPISGHTSVYWYQQALGLGLQFLLWYDEGEERNRGNFPPRFSGRQFPNYSSELNVNALELEDSALYLCASSLRGGVVYEQYFGPGTRLTVT.

The chain employs TRBV5-1 and TRBJ1-4; D is ambiguous. Between the trimmed V and J ends, which lost 4 bases and 8 bases, there was a span of 15 bases. The germline CDR1 and CDR2 sequences are SGHRS and YFSETQ. This CDR3 contains 14 residues. The CDR3 region has the DNA TGCGCCAGCAGCCGGGTGGCAGCGGAGGAAAAACTGTTTTTT. It encodes CASSRVAAEEKLFF.